This TCR beta chain was captured in a study of control samples from healthy donors and cancer patients. V lost 3 bases, J lost 0 bases, and 9 bases lay in between. Germline CDR1 and CDR2: KGHSH and LQKENI. The CDR3 length is 15 residues. Repertoires were generated with immunoSEQ multiplex PCR, while TCRdb's copy carries only in-frame clones and drops some. The sample contains tens of thousands of clones, roughly 78% of which appear only once. The sample consisted of PBMCs. The source of this sequence is a man aged 55-75 years with head and neck cancer. The genes are TRBV18 and TRBJ1-5, with D uncertain. The CDR3 protein is CASSPVGSSNQPQHF. DNA of the CDR3: TGTGCCAGCTCACCCGTCGGTTCTAGCAATCAGCCCCAGCATTTT.